This T cell receptor (beta chain) was captured in a study of regulatory T cells in long-lasting Graves disease. Both iRepertoire HTBI primers and Arm-PCR of CDR3 regions were used to build the TCR beta libraries. TCRdb recomputed calls from the multiplex PCR reads with MiXCR, one row per CDR3 protein. The table lists around 500,000 distinct CDR3 sequences, around 16% of them singletons. Time point here: newly diagnosed GD, antithyroid drugs for less than 3 months. Preparation of the TCR library used RNA extracted from PBMCs. The CDR3 runs 15 residues. The ends were cut back, 4 bases at V and 3 bases at J, with 15 bases in the middle. Notes on this clonotype: A much larger clone sits a single nucleotide away, making a read error possible.

This sample was shared with a second study, whose subject was T cells in Graves' hyperthyroidism and ophthalmopathy.

This sequence was found in a woman aged 40 to 65 with Graves disease. The chain links TRBV12-3 or TRBV12-4 to TRBJ1-2; tentatively, D is TRBD1 (5 bases). Here the sequenced sample was peripheral blood mononuclear cells (PBMCs), taken at new diagnosis, from a patient treated with antithyroid drugs. CDR3 nucleotides: TGTGCCAGCAGTTATCGGGACCAGAGGGACTATGGCTACACCTTC. Residues: CASSYRDQRDYGYTF.